Below, one T cell receptor beta chain is given with its context. This CDR3 is 19 amino acids long. Trimming at V came to 2 bases and at J to 1 base, leaving 16 bases not matched to a gene. Per the germline V gene, CDR1 is SGHDT and CDR2 is YYEEEE. The sample belongs to a study of blood T cell repertoires in COVID-19. Study processing details: Reference gene primer amplification in the assay estimated nucleated cell counts. TCRdb keeps only in-frame clones here, not all; method: immunoSEQ multiplex PCR. V and J calls and clone size follow that table, whereas D and trimming were derived from the DNA. The data hold 270,000 or so clones, with around 85% observed a single time.

V gene TRBV5-6 combines with J gene TRBJ2-3, with 7 nucleotides matching TRBD2. The origin of this receptor is a human donor with COVID-19, enrolled during active disease. The donor label of this sample is uncertain. Sequencing was done on a sample of peripheral blood. In DNA form, the CDR3 reads TGTGCCAGCAGCTTTGGCATGCTGGCCGGCGGGAGCGGCACAGATACGCAGTATTTT. Protein sequence: CASSFGMLAGGSGTDTQYF.